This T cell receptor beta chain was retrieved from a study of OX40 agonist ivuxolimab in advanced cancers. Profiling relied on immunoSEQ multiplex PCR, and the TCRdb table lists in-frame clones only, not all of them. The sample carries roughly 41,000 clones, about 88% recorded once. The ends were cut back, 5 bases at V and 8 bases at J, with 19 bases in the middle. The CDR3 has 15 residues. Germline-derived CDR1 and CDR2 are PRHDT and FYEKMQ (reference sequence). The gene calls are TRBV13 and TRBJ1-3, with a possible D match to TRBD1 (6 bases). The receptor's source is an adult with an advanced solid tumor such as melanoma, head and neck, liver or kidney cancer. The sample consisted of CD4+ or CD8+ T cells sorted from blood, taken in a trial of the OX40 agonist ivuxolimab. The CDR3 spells CASSRGAAATDTIYF. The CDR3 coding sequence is TGTGCCAGCAGCCGGGGGGCGGCTGCCACGGACACCATATATTTT.